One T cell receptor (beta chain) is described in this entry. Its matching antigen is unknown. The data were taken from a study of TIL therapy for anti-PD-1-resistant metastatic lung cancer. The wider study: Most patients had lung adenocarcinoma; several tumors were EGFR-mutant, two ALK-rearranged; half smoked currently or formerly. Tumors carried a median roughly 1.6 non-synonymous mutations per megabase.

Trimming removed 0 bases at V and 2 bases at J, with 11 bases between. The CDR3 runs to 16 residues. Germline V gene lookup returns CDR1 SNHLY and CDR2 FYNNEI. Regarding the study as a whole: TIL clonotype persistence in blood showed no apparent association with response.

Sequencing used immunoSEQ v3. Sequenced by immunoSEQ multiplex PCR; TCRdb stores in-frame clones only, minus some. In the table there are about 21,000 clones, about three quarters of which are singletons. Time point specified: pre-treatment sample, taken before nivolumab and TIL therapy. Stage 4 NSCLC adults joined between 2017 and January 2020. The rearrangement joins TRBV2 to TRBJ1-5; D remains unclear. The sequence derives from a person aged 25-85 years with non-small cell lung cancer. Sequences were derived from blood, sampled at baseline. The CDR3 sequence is CASSEALGSGNQPQHF. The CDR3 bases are TGTGCCAGCAGTGAAGCCTTAGGGAGTGGCAATCAGCCCCAGCATTTT.